Below, 10 T cell receptor beta chains from the same sample are listed, as sequenced in a study of OX40 agonist ivuxolimab in advanced cancers. Assay used: immunoSEQ multiplex PCR; TCRdb lists only in-frame clones, some missing. Among some 7,000 clones listed, 79% were seen once. Here the sequenced sample was CD4+ or CD8+ T cells sorted from blood, taken in a trial of the OX40 agonist ivuxolimab. Receptors originate from an adult with an advanced solid tumor such as melanoma, head and neck, liver or kidney cancer.

The chain carries TRBV7-8 and TRBJ1-2, with 9 bases aligning to TRBD1. From germline, CDR1 is SGHVS and CDR2 FQNEAQ. This CDR3 has 14 amino acids. The junction had 8 bases not matched to a gene; V was cut back by 7 bases and J by 5 bases. In nucleotides, the CDR3 is TGTGCCAGCAAAGCCGGGACAGGGATGTATGGCTACACCTTC. This encodes CASKAGTGMYGYTF.

The chain couples TRBV2 to TRBJ2-1; 9 bases map to TRBD2. CDR3 size: 17 residues. In germline, CDR1 is SNHLY, CDR2 FYNNEI. Trimming removed 2 bases from V and 6 bases from J; junction bases left unmatched: 11. The CDR3 region is CASSEFSGTSIINEQFF. The CDR3 DNA reads as TGTGCCAGCAGTGAATTTTCCGGGACTAGCATCATCAATGAGCAGTTCTTC.

This clone came up a few times. The gene calls are TRBV4-3 and TRBJ2-5, with D uncertain. The tail of the sequence fits TRBJ2-7 better, so the J call may be wrong. The CDR3 consists of 15 residues. The germline CDR1 and CDR2 sequences are LGHNA and YSLEER. The CDR3 sequence: CASSQDMASSYEQYF. Here the CDR3 DNA reads TGCGCCAGCAGCCAAGATATGGCGAGCTCCTACGAGCAGTACTTC.

The chain recombines TRBV2 with TRBJ1-2; 9 bases map to TRBD1. The CDR3 loop spans 14 amino acids. CDR1 SNHLY and CDR2 FYNNEI come from the germline V gene. Trimming cost V 5 bases and J 5 bases; bases outside gene matches: 6. The CDR3 is CASSPGTGQYGYTF. The CDR3 nucleotides read TGTGCCAGCAGTCCCGGGACAGGGCAATATGGCTACACCTTC.

The chain links TRBV28 to TRBJ1-5; D is perhaps TRBD1 (5 bases). Germline V gene sequence: CDR1 MDHEN, CDR2 SYDVKM. There are 16 residues in the CDR3. Trimming took off 7 bases at V and 3 bases at J, with 19 bases between the two ends. The CDR3 region has the DNA TGTGCCAGCATTACGGCCGGGACCCCCTACAATCAGCCCCAGCATTTT. This codes for CASITAGTPYNQPQHF.

The rearrangement links TRBV7-3 to TRBJ1-4, with D uncertain. The CDR3 totals 15 residues. The germline V gene encodes CDR1 SGHTA and CDR2 FQGTGA. V was trimmed by 0 bases and J by 1 base, leaving 6 bases between them. In DNA form, the CDR3 reads TGTGCCAGCAGCTTAACACCGGGAACTAATGAAAAACTGTTTTTT. Translating it yields CASSLTPGTNEKLFF.

The rearrangement joins TRBV27 to TRBJ2-7, with TRBD1 matching 9 bases. The germline V gene has CDR1 MNHEY and CDR2 SMNVEV (reference sequence). V was pared by 4 bases and J by 2 bases, with 6 bases of the junction left unmatched. The CDR3 covers 15 residues. CDR3 residues: CASSWVTGGTYEQYF. The CDR3 DNA is TGTGCCAGCAGTTGGGTGACAGGGGGGACCTACGAGCAGTACTTC.

The J gene is TRBJ1-5, the V gene TRBV6-5; possible D gene TRBD1, 6 bases. Germline values: CDR1 MNHEY, CDR2 SVGAGI. The V gene lost 6 bases and the J gene lost 6 bases, with 12 bases spanning the gap. The CDR3 contains 13 residues. The CDR3 bases are TGTGCCAGCAGACCCGGACAGCTTCAGCCCCAGCATTTT. Amino acid sequence: CASRPGQLQPQHF.

This chain links TRBV15 with TRBJ2-7, with TRBD2 matching over 7 bases. Germline V gene sequence: CDR1 LNHNV, CDR2 YYDKDF (reference sequence). The CDR3 sequence is 16 residues long. The V segment lost 1 base and the J segment 0 bases; nucleotides outside the gene matches: 6. The DNA for the CDR3 is TGTGCCACCAGCAGAGGTGGGGGGGAGAGCTCCTACGAGCAGTACTTC. Residues: CATSRGGGESSYEQYF.

This rearrangement joins TRBV27 to TRBJ2-1; a weak D match, TRBD1 (5 bases). Germline V gene data show CDR1 as MNHEY and CDR2 as SMNVEV (reference sequence). V gave up 9 bases and J gave up 0 bases, with 9 bases separating them. The CDR3 is made up of 13 amino acids. CDR3 nucleotide sequence: TGTGCCAGTACGACAGCCTCCTACAATGAGCAGTTCTTC. It codes for CASTTASYNEQFF.